This is a list of T cell receptor beta chains from one sample in a study of T cell responses to AZD1222 COVID-19 vaccine. Only in-frame clones appear in the TCRdb table, and some are missing; sequencing was by immunoSEQ multiplex PCR. Counted here are 130,000 to 150,000 clones, about 92% occurring once; the ten biggest clones make up roughly 1.8%. Source: peripheral blood, taken 28 days after the second AZD1222 dose. The receptors shown here come from an adult who received the AZD1222 COVID-19 vaccine. The CDR3 runs from the conserved cysteine through the conserved F or W. The D gene is left open where the match is weak. A row's size may be missing; if present it is once, few, many or a size class.

clone size	V gene	J gene	D gene	CDR3 protein	CDR3 DNA
NA	TRBV6-2/TRBV6-3	TRBJ1-2	NA	CASGHLYGYTF	TGTGCCAGCGGCCATCTCTATGGCTACACCTTC
once	TRBV10-2	TRBJ2-2	TRBD1	CASRRGQGAQSTGELFF	TGCGCCAGCAGGAGGGGACAGGGGGCGCAGTCCACCGGGGAGCTGTTTTTT
NA	TRBV7-9	TRBJ2-3	NA	CASSVQGREDTQYF	TGTGCCAGCAGCGTACAGGGGCGGGAAGATACGCAGTATTTT
NA	TRBV9	TRBJ2-1	NA	CASSDPLSEQFF	TGTGCCAGCAGCGATCCATTAAGTGAGCAGTTCTTC
NA	TRBV18	TRBJ2-5	NA	CASSQRTAETQYF	TGTGCCAGCTCACAGAGGACTGCAGAGACCCAGTACTTC
NA	TRBV4-2	TRBJ1-5	NA	CASSQEWGSNQPQHF	TGTGCCAGCAGCCAAGAATGGGGGAGCAACCAGCCCCAGCATTTT
NA	TRBV28	TRBJ1-2	NA	CASTSFQGLFGYTF	TGTGCCAGCACTTCGTTTCAGGGGCTTTTTGGCTACACCTTC
NA	TRBV27	TRBJ2-2	TRBD1	CASSLIGTANTGELFF	TGTGCCAGCAGTTTAATCGGGACAGCCAACACCGGGGAGCTGTTTTTT
NA	TRBV11-3	TRBJ2-7	NA	CASSPHGATYEQYF	TGTGCCAGCAGCCCCCACGGGGCCACCTACGAGCAGTACTTC
NA	TRBV7-9	TRBJ1-1	NA	CASSSSEPGPEAFF	TGTGCCAGCAGCTCCTCTGAGCCGGGGCCAGAAGCTTTCTTT
NA	TRBV28	TRBJ1-3	NA	CASSLPMYRTKAGNTIYF	TGTGCCAGCAGCCTACCTATGTATAGGACGAAGGCTGGAAACACCATATATTTT
NA	TRBV19	TRBJ1-5	NA	CATSTGGGLGQPQHF	TGTGCCACCTCAACCGGGGGGGGCCTCGGGCAGCCCCAGCATTTT
NA	TRBV7-6	TRBJ2-1	NA	CASSLVGFEQFF	TGTGCCAGCAGCTTAGTCGGATTCGAGCAGTTCTTC
NA	TRBV27	TRBJ2-5	NA	CASSPRSLAETQYF	TGTGCCAGCAGTCCGCGGTCCTTAGCGGAGACCCAGTACTTC
NA	TRBV6-4	TRBJ2-2	TRBD1	CASSDEAGGTGELFF	TGTGCCAGCAGTGACGAGGCAGGGGGCACCGGGGAGCTGTTTTTT
NA	TRBV2	TRBJ1-4	TRBD1	CASQQGALEKLFF	TGTGCCAGCCAACAGGGGGCTTTAGAAAAACTGTTTTTT
NA	TRBV5-5	TRBJ1-1	NA	CASSLESTEAFF	TGTGCCAGCAGCTTGGAGAGTACTGAAGCTTTCTTT
NA	TRBV19	TRBJ2-1	TRBD1	CASSIGDSLVLPRNEQFF	TGTGCCAGTAGTATCGGGGACAGCTTAGTCCTCCCCCGCAATGAGCAGTTCTTC
NA	TRBV28	TRBJ1-1	TRBD1	CASSPGDRVTEAFF	TGTGCCAGCAGTCCCGGGGACAGGGTCACTGAAGCTTTCTTT
NA	TRBV7-2	TRBJ2-1	TRBD2	CASRWRSGSVNEQFF	TGTGCCAGCAGGTGGCGGAGCGGGAGTGTGAATGAGCAGTTCTTC
NA	TRBV27	TRBJ2-7	TRBD1	CASSLGTPGQGYEQYF	TGTGCCAGCAGTTTAGGGACGCCGGGACAGGGCTACGAGCAGTACTTC
NA	TRBV27	TRBJ1-5	NA	CASSPLGGVEQPQHF	TGTGCCAGCAGTCCCCTTGGGGGGGTTGAACAGCCCCAGCATTTT
NA	TRBV7-3	TRBJ2-1	NA	CASTRGLARNNEQFF	TGTGCCAGCACCCGTGGGCTAGCCAGGAACAATGAGCAGTTCTTC
NA	TRBV10-3	TRBJ2-3	NA	CASQGGTDTQYF	TGTGCCAGCCAGGGTGGCACAGATACGCAGTATTTT
few	TRBV3-1/TRBV3-2	TRBJ1-5	NA	CASSPGNQPQHF	TGTGCCAGCAGCCCTGGGAATCAGCCCCAGCATTTT
NA	TRBV5-4	TRBJ2-3	NA	CASSFGADTQYF	TGTGCCAGCAGCTTTGGAGCAGATACGCAGTATTTT
NA	TRBV19	TRBJ2-7	NA	CASSMRSGAYEQYF	TGTGCCAGTAGTATGAGAAGCGGCGCCTACGAGCAGTACTTC
NA	TRBV29-1	TRBJ2-1	NA	CSVDATRANRPYNEQFF	TGCAGCGTTGATGCCACTCGGGCTAACCGTCCCTACAATGAGCAGTTCTTC
once	TRBV21-1	TRBJ2-3	NA	CASRGVWYMSSGEEADTQYF	TGTGCCAGCAGAGGAGTCTGGTATATGTCTAGCGGTGAGGAGGCAGATACGCAGTATTTT
NA	TRBV6-6	TRBJ2-5	NA	CASVRGMGQETQYF	TGTGCCAGCGTCCGCGGGATGGGGCAAGAGACCCAGTACTTC
NA	TRBV18	TRBJ2-7	TRBD2	CASSPLAMGLAGNSYEQYF	TGTGCCAGCTCACCATTGGCAATGGGACTAGCGGGGAACAGCTACGAGCAGTACTTC
NA	TRBV19	TRBJ1-1	NA	CATPVGKNTEAFF	TGTGCCACCCCCGTGGGGAAGAACACTGAAGCTTTCTTT